The entry below describes one T cell receptor beta chain. Trimming pared 6 bases from V and 10 bases from J, leaving 13 bases between. The CDR3 loop spans 13 amino acids. The germline V gene has CDR1 SGHTA and CDR2 FQGNSA. The sample belongs to a study of blood T cell repertoires in COVID-19. Repertoires were generated with immunoSEQ multiplex PCR, while TCRdb's copy carries only in-frame clones and drops some. The sample shows 400,000 to 500,000 clones, approximately 90% of them seen only once. The sequenced sample consisted of peripheral blood. This receptor was taken from a woman aged 30 to 39 with active or convalescent COVID-19. V gene TRBV7-2 combines with J gene TRBJ1-6; D remains ambiguous. The DNA of the CDR3 is TGTGCCAGCAGTTTCCTCCTGGGCTCACCCCTCCACTTT. Protein: CASSFLLGSPLHF. Together with reference TRBV7-2 and TRBJ1-6, the CDR3 gives the full variable domain: GAGVSQSPSNKVTEKGKDVELRCDPISGHTALYWYRQSLGQGLEFLIYFQGNSAPDKSGLPSDRFSAERTGGSVSTLTIQRTQQEDSAVYLCASSFLLGSPLHFGNGTRLTVT.